The entry below describes one T cell receptor (beta chain). Its target is not known. The data were taken from a study of cytomegalovirus exposure and HLA in healthy donors. Notes on the study in general: Through in vitro validation, a few CMV-associated chains were shown to be specific for CMV antigens.

Assay: immunoSEQ multiplex PCR; the TCRdb copy retains only in-frame clones and omits some. The repertoire has around 300,000 clones, 70% to 90% of them found once; the top ten carry 1%. Germline CDR1 MNHEY, CDR2 SMNVEV (reference sequence). Trimming at V came to 3 bases and at J to 13 bases, leaving 9 bases not matched to a gene. The CDR3 covers 14 residues. The donors were part of the validation cohort of 120 subjects. That cohort was separate from the first cohort, which comprised roughly 670 subjects. The material sequenced was PBMCs. V and J are TRBV27 and TRBJ1-6, with TRBD1 matching over 7 bases. The source is a young woman in good health and CMV-seronegative. CDR3 bases: TGTGCCAGCAGTTTCTTCGGACAGGCGTTCCCCCTCCACTTT. Its protein is CASSFFGQAFPLHF.